Here is one TCR beta chain with its context. This could be a read error, since a much larger clone is one nucleotide away. This sample stems from a study of breast tumors, draining lymph nodes, adjacent tissues. One entry per CDR3 protein, called by TCRdb with MiXCR from the multiplex PCR reads. The sample lists approximately 210,000 distinct CDR3 sequences, about 34% occurring once. The lymph nodes were axillary draining lymph nodes from breast cancer patients. CDR3 length: 14 residues. Germline CDR1 and CDR2: SGHTA and FQGNSA. The specimen was axillary lymph node tissue. The sequence derives from a female donor with breast cancer. Some clones in this sample may be carry-over from other donors' samples. The chain uses TRBV7-2 and TRBJ2-1; TRBD2 matches 12 bases. DNA of the CDR3: TGTGCCGGCAGGACTAGCGGGGCTGGCAATGAGCAGTTCTTC. The encoded protein is CAGRTSGAGNEQFF. The variable domain in full, with the rest retrieved from reference TRBV7-2 and TRBJ2-1, is GAGVSQSPSNKVTEKGKDVELRCDPISGHTALYWYRQSLGQGLEFLIYFQGNSAPDKSGLPSDRFSAERTGGSVSTLTIQRTQQEDSAVYLCAGRTSGAGNEQFFGPGTRLTVL.